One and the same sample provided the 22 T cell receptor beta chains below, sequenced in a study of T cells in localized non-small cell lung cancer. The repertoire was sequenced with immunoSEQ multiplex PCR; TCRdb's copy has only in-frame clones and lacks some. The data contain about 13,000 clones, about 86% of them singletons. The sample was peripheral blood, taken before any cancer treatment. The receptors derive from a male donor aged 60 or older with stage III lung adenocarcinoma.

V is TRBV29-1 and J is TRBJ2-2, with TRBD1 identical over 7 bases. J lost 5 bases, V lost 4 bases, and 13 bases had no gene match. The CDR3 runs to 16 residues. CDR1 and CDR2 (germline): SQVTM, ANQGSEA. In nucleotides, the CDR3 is TGCAGCGTTGTACTTTACGGGACAGAGCATACCGGGGAGCTGTTTTTT. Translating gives CSVVLYGTEHTGELFF.

CDR3 region: CASRQGALETQYF. CDR3 DNA: TGTGCCAGCAGACAGGGGGCATTGGAGACCCAGTACTTC. This chain connects TRBV6-5 to TRBJ2-5, with 9 nucleotides matching TRBD1. Germline CDR1 is MNHEY and CDR2 is SVGAGI. V trimming: 6 bases; J trimming: 5 bases; junction bases outside the gene matches: 4. This CDR3 has 13 residues.

CDR3 loop: CASSPASTNTEAFF. The CDR3 nucleotides read TGTGCCAGTAGCCCCGCCTCTACGAACACTGAAGCTTTCTTT. The chain uses TRBV19 and TRBJ1-1; D call uncertain. The ends were cut back, 6 bases at V and 1 base at J, with 12 bases in the middle. CDR1 LNHDA and CDR2 SQIVND come from the germline V gene (reference sequence). The CDR3 has 14 amino acids.

The DNA for the CDR3 is TGTGCCAGCAGCGCCGGGGGGCGGCGGACAGATACGCAGTATTTT. Translated, it gives CASSAGGRRTDTQYF. V and J are TRBV14 and TRBJ2-3; D possibly corresponds to TRBD2 (7 bases). Trimming cost V 5 bases and J 3 bases, with 15 bases left between them. The length of the CDR3 is 15 residues. Per the germline V gene, CDR1 is SGHDN and CDR2 is FVKESK.

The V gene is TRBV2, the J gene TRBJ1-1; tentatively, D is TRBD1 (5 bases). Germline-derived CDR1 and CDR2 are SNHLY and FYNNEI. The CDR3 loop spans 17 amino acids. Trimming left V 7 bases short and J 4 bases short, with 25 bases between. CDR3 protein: CASTQRYRAGGGTEAFF. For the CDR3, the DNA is TGTGCCAGCACCCAAAGGTATAGGGCCGGGGGAGGCACTGAAGCTTTCTTT.

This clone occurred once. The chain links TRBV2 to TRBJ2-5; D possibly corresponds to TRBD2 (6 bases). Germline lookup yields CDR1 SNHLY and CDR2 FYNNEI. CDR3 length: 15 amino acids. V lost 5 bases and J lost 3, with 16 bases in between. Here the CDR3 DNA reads TGTGCCAGCAGTTCGTTCCTAGCGTTTGAAGAGACCCAGTACTTC. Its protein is CASSSFLAFEETQYF.

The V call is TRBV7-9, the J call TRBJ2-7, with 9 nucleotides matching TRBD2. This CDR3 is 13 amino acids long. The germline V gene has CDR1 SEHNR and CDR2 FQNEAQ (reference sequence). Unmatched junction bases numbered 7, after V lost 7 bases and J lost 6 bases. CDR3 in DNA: TGTGCCAGCACCGGGGGCGGGAGGGCCGAGCAGTACTTC. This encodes CASTGGGRAEQYF.

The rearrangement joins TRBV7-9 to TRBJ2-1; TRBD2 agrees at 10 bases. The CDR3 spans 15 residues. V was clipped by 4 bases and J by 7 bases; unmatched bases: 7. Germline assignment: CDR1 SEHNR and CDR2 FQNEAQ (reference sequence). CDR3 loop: CASSSVSGRSNEQFF. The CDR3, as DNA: TGTGCCAGCAGCTCGGTTAGCGGGAGGAGTAATGAGCAGTTCTTC. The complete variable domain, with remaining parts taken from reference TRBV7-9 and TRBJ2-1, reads DTGVSQNPRHKITKRGQNVTFRCDPISEHNRLYWYRQTLGQGPEFLTYFQNEAQLEKSRLLSDRFSAERPKGSFSTLEIQRTEQGDSAMYLCASSSVSGRSNEQFFGPGTRLTVL.

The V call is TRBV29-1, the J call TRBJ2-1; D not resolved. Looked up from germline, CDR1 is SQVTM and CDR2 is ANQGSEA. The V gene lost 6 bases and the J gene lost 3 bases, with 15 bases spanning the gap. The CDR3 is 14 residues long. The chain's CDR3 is CSVPDGNLYNEQFF. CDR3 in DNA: TGCAGCGTCCCCGACGGAAATCTCTACAATGAGCAGTTCTTC.

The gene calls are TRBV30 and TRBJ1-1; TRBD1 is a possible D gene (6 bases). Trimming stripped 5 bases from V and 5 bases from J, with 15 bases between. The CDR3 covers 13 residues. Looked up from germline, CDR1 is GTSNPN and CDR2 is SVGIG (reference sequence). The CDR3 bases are TGTGCCTGGGGGCTACAGGGTATGACTGAAGCTTTCTTT. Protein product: CAWGLQGMTEAFF.

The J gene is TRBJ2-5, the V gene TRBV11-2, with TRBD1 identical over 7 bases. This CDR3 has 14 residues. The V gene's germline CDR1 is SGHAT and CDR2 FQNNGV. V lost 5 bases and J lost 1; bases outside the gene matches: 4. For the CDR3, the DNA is TGTGCCAGCAGCCGGGGACAGCGCCAAGAGACCCAGTACTTC. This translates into CASSRGQRQETQYF.

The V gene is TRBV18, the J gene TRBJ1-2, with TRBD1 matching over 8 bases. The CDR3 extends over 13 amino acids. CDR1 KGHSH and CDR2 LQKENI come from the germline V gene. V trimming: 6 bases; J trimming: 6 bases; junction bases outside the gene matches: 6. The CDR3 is CASSQGARDGYTF. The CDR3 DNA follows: TGTGCCAGCTCCCAGGGGGCTCGGGATGGCTACACCTTC.

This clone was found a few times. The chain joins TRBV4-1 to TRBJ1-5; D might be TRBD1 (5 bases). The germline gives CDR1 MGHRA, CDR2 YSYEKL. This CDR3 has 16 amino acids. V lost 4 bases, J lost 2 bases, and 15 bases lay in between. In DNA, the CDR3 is TGCGCCAGCAGCCCTCTAGAGCAGGGAGGCAATCAGCCCCAGCATTTT. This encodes CASSPLEQGGNQPQHF.

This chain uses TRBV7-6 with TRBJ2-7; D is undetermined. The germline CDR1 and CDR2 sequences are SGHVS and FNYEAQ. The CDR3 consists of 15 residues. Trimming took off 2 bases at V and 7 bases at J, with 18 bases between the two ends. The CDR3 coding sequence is TGTGCCAGCAGCTTAAATATGGCAGGTGCTGGTGAGCAGTACTTC. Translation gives CASSLNMAGAGEQYF.

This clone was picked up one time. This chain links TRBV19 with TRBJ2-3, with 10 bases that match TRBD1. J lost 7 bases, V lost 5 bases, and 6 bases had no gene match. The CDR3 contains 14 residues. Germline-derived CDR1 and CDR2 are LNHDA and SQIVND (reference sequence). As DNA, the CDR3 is TGTGCCAGTAGTGTGGGACAGGGGACCTATACGCAGTATTTT. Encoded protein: CASSVGQGTYTQYF.

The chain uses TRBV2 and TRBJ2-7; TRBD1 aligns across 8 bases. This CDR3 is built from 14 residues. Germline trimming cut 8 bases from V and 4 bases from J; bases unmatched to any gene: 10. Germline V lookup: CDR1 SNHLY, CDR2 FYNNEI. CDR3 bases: TGTGCCAGCGTACTGAGGACAGGGATGTACGAGCAGTACTTC. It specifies CASVLRTGMYEQYF.

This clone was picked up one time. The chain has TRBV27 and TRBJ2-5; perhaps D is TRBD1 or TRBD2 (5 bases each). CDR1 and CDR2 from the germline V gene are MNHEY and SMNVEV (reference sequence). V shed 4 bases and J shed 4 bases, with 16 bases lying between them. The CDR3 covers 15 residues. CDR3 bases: TGTGCCAGCAGTTCCCTGGGTCGGGGCGCAGAGACCCAGTACTTC. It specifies CASSSLGRGAETQYF.

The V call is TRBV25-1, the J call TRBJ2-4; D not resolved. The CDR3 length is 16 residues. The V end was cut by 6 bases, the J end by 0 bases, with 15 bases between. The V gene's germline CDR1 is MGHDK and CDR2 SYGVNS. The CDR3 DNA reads TGTGCCAGCAGCCCCAAGGCCAGCCTAGCCAAAAACATTCAGTACTTC. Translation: CASSPKASLAKNIQYF.

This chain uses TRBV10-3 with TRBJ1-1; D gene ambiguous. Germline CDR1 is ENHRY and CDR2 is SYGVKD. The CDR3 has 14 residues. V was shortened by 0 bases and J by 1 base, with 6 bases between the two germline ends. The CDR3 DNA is TGTGCCATCAGTGAGTCTCGGGGGAACACTGAAGCTTTCTTT. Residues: CAISESRGNTEAFF.

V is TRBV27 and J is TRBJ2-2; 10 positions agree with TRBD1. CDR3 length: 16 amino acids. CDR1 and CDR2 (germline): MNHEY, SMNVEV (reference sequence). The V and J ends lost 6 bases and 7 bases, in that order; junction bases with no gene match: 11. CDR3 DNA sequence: TGTGCCAGCAGGGATACCGGGACAGGGGCCTTCGGGGAGCTGTTTTTT. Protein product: CASRDTGTGAFGELFF.

CDR3 in amino acids: CASSFFDRTDTQYF. CDR3 DNA sequence: TGTGCCAGCAGCTTTTTTGACCGCACAGATACGCAGTATTTT. The V and J genes are TRBV7-8 and TRBJ2-3; no definite D call. The CDR3 is 14 amino acids. CDR1 and CDR2 (germline): SGHVS, FQNEAQ. V dropped 3 bases and J dropped 1 base, with 8 bases sitting between them.

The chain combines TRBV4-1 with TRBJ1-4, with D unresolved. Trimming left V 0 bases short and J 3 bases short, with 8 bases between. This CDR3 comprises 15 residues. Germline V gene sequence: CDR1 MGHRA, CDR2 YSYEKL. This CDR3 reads CASSQEPASNEKLFF. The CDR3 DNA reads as TGCGCCAGCAGCCAAGAACCAGCATCTAATGAAAAACTGTTTTTT.